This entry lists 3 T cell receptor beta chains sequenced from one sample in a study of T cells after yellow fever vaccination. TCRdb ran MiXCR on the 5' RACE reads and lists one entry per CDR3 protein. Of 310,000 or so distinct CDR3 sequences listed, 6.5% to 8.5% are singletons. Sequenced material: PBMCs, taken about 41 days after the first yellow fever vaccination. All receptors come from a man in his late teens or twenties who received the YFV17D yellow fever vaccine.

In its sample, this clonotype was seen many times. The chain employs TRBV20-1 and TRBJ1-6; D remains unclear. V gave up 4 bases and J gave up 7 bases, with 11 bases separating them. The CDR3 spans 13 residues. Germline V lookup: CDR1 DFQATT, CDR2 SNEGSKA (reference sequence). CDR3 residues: CSANFGPNSPLHF. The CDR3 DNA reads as TGCAGTGCTAACTTCGGGCCCAATTCACCCCTCCACTTT.

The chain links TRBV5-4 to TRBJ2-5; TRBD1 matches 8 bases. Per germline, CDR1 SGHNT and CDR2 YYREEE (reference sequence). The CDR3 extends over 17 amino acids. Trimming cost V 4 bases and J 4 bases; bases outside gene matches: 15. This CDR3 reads CASSHPARGLDGETQYF. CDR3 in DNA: TGTGCCAGCAGCCACCCCGCCAGGGGGCTCGACGGAGAGACCCAGTACTTC.

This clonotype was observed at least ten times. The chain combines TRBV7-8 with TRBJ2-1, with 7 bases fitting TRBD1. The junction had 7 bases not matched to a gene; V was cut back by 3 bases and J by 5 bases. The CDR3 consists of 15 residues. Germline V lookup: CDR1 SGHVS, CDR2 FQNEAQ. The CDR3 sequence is CASSLTGTDDNEQFF. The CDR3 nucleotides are TGTGCCAGCAGCTTGACCGGGACAGATGACAATGAGCAGTTCTTC. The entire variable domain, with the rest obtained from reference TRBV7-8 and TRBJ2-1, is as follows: GAGVSQSPRYKVAKRGQDVALRCDPISGHVSLFWYQQALGQGPEFLTYFQNEAQLDKSGLPSDRFFAERPEGSVSTLKIQRTQQEDSAVYLCASSLTGTDDNEQFFGPGTRLTVL.